The entry below describes one T cell receptor beta chain. Its cognate antigen is unknown. These data are taken from a study of T cell repertoires in cytomegalovirus infection. For the study at large: It was the public TCR beta signatures that indicated both CMV infection and matching HLA type.

Trimming removed 4 bases from V and 10 bases from J, with 10 bases in between. This CDR3 spans 11 amino acids. Germline assignment: CDR1 SGHTA and CDR2 FQGNSA. A single record per CDR3 protein comes from TCRdb applying MiXCR to the reads. The sample shows about 400,000 distinct CDR3 sequences, roughly 18% of them seen only once. General observations from the study: Carriage of CMV together with the relevant HLA was identifiable through cumulative public TCR beta family frequency. CMV-specific HLA-C-restricted TCR beta clonotypes dominated the ex vivo response.

The chain recombines TRBV7-2 with TRBJ1-1; D uncertain. This TCR derives from a human donor in good health (CMV status not recorded). Some clones in this sample may be carry-over from other donors' samples. What was sequenced was PBMCs. The CDR3 sequence: CASSSRLRAFF. The DNA of the CDR3 is TGTGCCAGCAGCTCCAGGCTTCGAGCTTTCTTT.